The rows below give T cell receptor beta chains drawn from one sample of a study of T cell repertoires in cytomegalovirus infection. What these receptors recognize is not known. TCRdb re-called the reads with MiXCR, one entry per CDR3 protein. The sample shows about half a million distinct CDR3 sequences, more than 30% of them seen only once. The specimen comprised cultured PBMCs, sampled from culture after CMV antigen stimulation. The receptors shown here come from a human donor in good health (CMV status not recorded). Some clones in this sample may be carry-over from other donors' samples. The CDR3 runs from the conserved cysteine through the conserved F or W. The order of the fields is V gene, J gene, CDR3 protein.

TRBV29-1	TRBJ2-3	CSVDGLAVAWDADTQYF
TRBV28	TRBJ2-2	CASSSTSATFTGELFF
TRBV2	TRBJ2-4	CASRPGLGDIQYF
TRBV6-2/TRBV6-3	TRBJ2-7	CASSYSRSSASYEQYF
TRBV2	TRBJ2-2	CATRERETGELFF
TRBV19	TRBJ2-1	CASSVYREDEQFF
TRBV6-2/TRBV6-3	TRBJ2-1	CASSQGQAGEQFF
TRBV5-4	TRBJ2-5	CASSLFEPGSRQKTQYF
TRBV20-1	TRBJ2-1	CSARSVAGGSSYNEQFF
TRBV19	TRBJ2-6	CASSDLGQASAGANVLTF
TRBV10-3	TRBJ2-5	CAISERMSGQETQYF
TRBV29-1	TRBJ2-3	CSGNRGGMADTQYF
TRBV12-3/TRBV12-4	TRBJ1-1	CASSLPTGGLDTEAFF
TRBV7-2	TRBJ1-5	CASSPLKAGSLNQPQHF
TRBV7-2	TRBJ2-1	CASSSFRASGSNEQFF
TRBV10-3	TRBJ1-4	CAISANTGTGVEKLFF
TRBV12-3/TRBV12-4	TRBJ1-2	CASSFLAGSLNGYTF
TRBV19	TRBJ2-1	CASSIGWTSGWYEQFF
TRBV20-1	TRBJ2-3	CSARDRLLAGPRADTQYF
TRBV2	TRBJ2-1	CASSSSAGLAGAEQFF
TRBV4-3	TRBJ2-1	CASSQDFPAGAIEQFF
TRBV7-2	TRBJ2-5	CASSLAGREGETQYF
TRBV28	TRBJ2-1	CAGAGGSPYNEQFF
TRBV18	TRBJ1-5	CASSLRRPDYSNQPQHF
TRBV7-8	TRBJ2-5	CASSLVGLAAYKETQYF